This TCR beta chain was sequenced in a study of T cell responses to AZD1222 COVID-19 vaccine. The germline gives CDR1 LNHDA, CDR2 SQIVND (reference sequence). The V gene end was trimmed by 7 bases and the J gene end by 5 bases; junction bases not matched to a gene: 5. CDR3 length: 15 residues. The assay was immunoSEQ multiplex PCR, and TCRdb's table has in-frame clones only and misses some. The sample carries about 110,000 clones, roughly 88% recorded once. Investigators merged groups given second doses at roughly 4 or roughly 12 weeks. In regard to this clone: Antigen unknown.

Overall study results and limits: Following two doses of AZD1222, Spike-specific TCR breadth and depth rose. Targets within unmutated variant regions were reportedly found for nearly half of spike-specific TCRs.

Material: peripheral blood, obtained 28 days after the second AZD1222 dose. The receptor's source is an adult who received the AZD1222 COVID-19 vaccine. The chain has TRBV19 and TRBJ2-1; 13 bases map to TRBD2. CDR3: CASMALAGGNNEQFF. The DNA of the CDR3 is TGTGCCAGTATGGCACTAGCGGGGGGGAACAATGAGCAGTTCTTC.